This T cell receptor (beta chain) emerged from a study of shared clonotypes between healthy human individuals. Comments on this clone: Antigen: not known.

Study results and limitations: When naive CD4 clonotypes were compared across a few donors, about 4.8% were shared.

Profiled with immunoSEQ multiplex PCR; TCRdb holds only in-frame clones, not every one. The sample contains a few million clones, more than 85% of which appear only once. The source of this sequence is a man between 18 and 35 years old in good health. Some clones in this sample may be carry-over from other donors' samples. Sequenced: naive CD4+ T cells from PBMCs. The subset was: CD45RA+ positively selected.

The CDR3 DNA is TGTGCCATCAAGACTCCCGGGGTTTCCTATGGCTACACCTTC. As protein: CAIKTPGVSYGYTF. The chain has TRBV28 and TRBJ1-2; D is undetermined. Germline CDR1 and CDR2: MDHEN and SYDVKM. The CDR3 has 14 residues. Between the trimmed V and J ends, which lost 10 bases and 4 bases, there was a span of 19 bases.